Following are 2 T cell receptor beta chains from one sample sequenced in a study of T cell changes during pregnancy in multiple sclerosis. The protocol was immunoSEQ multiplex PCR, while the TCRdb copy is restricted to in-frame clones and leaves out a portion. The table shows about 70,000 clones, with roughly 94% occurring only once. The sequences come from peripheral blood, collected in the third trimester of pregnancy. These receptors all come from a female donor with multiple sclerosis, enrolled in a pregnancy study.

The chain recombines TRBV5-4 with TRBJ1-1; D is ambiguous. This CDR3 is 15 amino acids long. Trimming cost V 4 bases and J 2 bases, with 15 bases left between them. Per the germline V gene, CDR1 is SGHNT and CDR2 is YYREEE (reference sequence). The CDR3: CASSLPGGVNTEAFF. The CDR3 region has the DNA TGTGCCAGCAGCCTTCCGGGAGGCGTTAACACTGAAGCTTTCTTT.

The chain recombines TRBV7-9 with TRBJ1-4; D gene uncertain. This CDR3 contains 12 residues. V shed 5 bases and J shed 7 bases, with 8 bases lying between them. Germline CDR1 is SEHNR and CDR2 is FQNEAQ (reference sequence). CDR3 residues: CASSPPGEKLFF. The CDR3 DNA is TGTGCCAGCAGCCCCCCGGGTGAAAAACTGTTTTTT.